A single sample gave rise to the 9 T cell receptor beta chains below, sequenced in a study of human thymus T cells. Method: immunoSEQ multiplex PCR; TCRdb's copy keeps in-frame clones and lacks some. This sample has roughly 120,000 clones, with 90% to 95% found just once. Resections obtained during corrective heart surgery supplied the thymus tissue. The sample comprised thymus tissue. Every receptor here comes from a boy under two years old with a congenital heart defect but otherwise immunologically healthy.

This chain connects TRBV5-1 to TRBJ1-5; 9 nucleotides match TRBD1. The V gene end was trimmed by 3 bases and the J gene end by 0 bases; junction bases not matched to a gene: 4. This CDR3 is built from 16 residues. Per germline, CDR1 SGHRS and CDR2 YFSETQ. The DNA for the CDR3 is TGCGCCAGCAGCTGGGACAGGGCCTATAGCAATCAGCCCCAGCATTTT. Translating it yields CASSWDRAYSNQPQHF.

The gene calls are TRBV6-5 and TRBJ1-4, with D possibly being TRBD1 (5 bases). CDR1 and CDR2 (germline): MNHEY, SVGAGI. Trimming removed 6 bases from V and 7 bases from J, with 18 bases in between. This CDR3 has 15 amino acids. In DNA form, the CDR3 reads TGTGCCAGCAGAAACGCGGTGGGGGGGAGTGAAAAACTGTTTTTT. It specifies CASRNAVGGSEKLFF.

A single count supports this clone. The V and J genes are TRBV5-4 and TRBJ1-2; 9 bases agree with TRBD1. Trimming at V came to 5 bases and at J to 4 bases, leaving 3 bases not matched to a gene. The CDR3 covers 13 residues. Germline V gives CDR1 SGHNT, CDR2 YYREEE (reference sequence). CDR3 region: CASRGDRAYGYTF. DNA of the CDR3: TGTGCCAGCAGGGGGGACAGGGCCTATGGCTACACCTTC.

V gene TRBV6-6 combines with J gene TRBJ1-6; possible D gene TRBD1, 6 bases. Deletions cut 2 bases from V and 10 bases from J, with 18 bases between. From germline, CDR1 is MNHNY and CDR2 SVGAGI (reference sequence). This CDR3 spans 16 amino acids. The CDR3 coding sequence is TGTGCCAGCAGTTACACCCACCAGGGGAATTACTCACCCCTCCACTTT. It translates to CASSYTHQGNYSPLHF.

This clone is a singleton in its sample. V is TRBV27 and J is TRBJ1-4; 10 bases map to TRBD1. The germline V gene encodes CDR1 MNHEY and CDR2 SMNVEV (reference sequence). This CDR3 comprises 18 residues. Trimming at V came to 7 bases and at J to 12 bases, leaving 23 bases not matched to a gene. The CDR3 region is CASTKTRPVDRGLVELFF. In DNA, the CDR3 is TGTGCCAGCACAAAAACCCGTCCAGTAGACAGGGGGCTGGTGGAACTGTTTTTT.

The chain combines TRBV28 with TRBJ1-5, with D unresolved. The CDR3 runs 16 residues. Germline V CDR1 and CDR2: MDHEN, SYDVKM. Trimming stripped 3 bases from V and 7 bases from J, with 19 bases between. The chain's CDR3 is CASSFNDEESRQPQHF. In nucleotides, the CDR3 is TGTGCCAGCAGTTTTAACGATGAGGAGTCAAGGCAGCCCCAGCATTTT.

The J gene is TRBJ2-1, the V gene TRBV28; 8 bases align to TRBD2. CDR1 and CDR2 from the germline V gene are MDHEN and SYDVKM. J gave up 7 bases and V 3 bases, and 2 bases lay outside the gene matches. The CDR3 has 13 residues. CDR3 sequence: CASSFLAGNEQFF. The CDR3 DNA sequence: TGTGCCAGCAGTTTCTTAGCGGGGAATGAGCAGTTCTTC.

Concerning this clone itself: Other DNA sequences of this sample code for an identical CDR3. The chain links TRBV7-2 to TRBJ2-3, with 10 bases matching TRBD2. V shed 2 bases and J 4 bases; nucleotides not matched to a gene: 0. The CDR3 has 14 residues. Germline assignment: CDR1 SGHTA and CDR2 FQGNSA. The CDR3 nucleotides read TGTGCCAGCAGCTTACTAGCGGGGGCAGATACGCAGTATTTT. Amino acids: CASSLLAGADTQYF.

This chain joins TRBV2 and TRBJ2-1; D perhaps matches TRBD1 (6 bases). Germline CDR1 is SNHLY and CDR2 is FYNNEI. This CDR3 spans 13 amino acids. V lost 7 bases and J 5 bases, leaving 12 bases between the germline ends. In DNA, the CDR3 is TGTGCCAGCATAAGCGACAGGCACAATGAGCAGTTCTTC. This translates into CASISDRHNEQFF.